This T cell receptor (beta chain) was obtained from a study of blood T cells in healthy people across ages. There are a few counts of this clonotype. Antigen specificity is unknown. A much larger clone differs by one base, so this may be a read error. Together with a sample-barcoded 5' primer, a J-beta primer mix was included in a second PCR lasting 7 to 11 cycles. MiXCR was run by TCRdb on the 5' RACE reads, yielding one entry per CDR3 protein. The data contain just under 900,000 distinct CDR3 sequences, more than 25% of them singletons. Germline lookup yields CDR1 SQVTM and CDR2 ANQGSEA. The length of the CDR3 is 14 residues. General study results and limits: Diversity of TCR beta correlated strongly with naive T cell percentage.

The clonotype originates from a woman aged 80 or older in good health. The sample comprised blood. This chain connects TRBV29-1 to TRBJ1-2; possible D gene TRBD1, 6 bases. CDR3 amino acids: CSIERAKGGYGYTF. CDR3 nucleotides: TGCAGCATTGAGAGAGCAAAGGGGGGATATGGCTACACCTTC.